This T cell receptor (beta chain) was sequenced for a study of T-cell reconstitution after alpha-beta-depleted transplantation in children. Unique molecular identifiers tagged the TCRbeta library. Each CDR3 protein gets one entry after TCRdb re-called the PCR reads with MiXCR. This table holds 300,000 to 400,000 distinct CDR3 sequences, 13% found once. This CDR3 has 17 residues. Trimming at V came to 0 bases and at J to 1 base, leaving 8 bases not matched to a gene. The germline V gene encodes CDR1 SGHNT and CDR2 YYREEE (reference sequence). The material was PBMCs, obtained from the stem cell graft. This receptor was obtained from a human donor who donated a stem cell graft to a child with Fanconi anemia. The chain has TRBV5-4 and TRBJ1-2; TRBD1 agrees at 8 bases. CDR3 DNA: TGTGCCAGCAGCTTGGGGGGGACAGGAAGACTTAACTATGGCTACACCTTC. Translated: CASSLGGTGRLNYGYTF.